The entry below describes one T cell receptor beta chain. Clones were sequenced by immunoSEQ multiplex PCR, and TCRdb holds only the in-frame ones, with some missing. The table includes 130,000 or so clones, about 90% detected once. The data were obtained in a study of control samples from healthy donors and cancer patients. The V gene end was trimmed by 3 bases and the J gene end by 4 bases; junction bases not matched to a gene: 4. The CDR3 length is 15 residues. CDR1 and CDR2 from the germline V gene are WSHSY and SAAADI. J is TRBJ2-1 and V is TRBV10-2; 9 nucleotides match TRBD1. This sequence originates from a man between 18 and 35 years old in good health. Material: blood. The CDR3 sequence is CASSDRDRGYNEQFF. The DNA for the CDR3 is TGCGCCAGCAGTGACCGTGACAGGGGGTACAATGAGCAGTTCTTC.